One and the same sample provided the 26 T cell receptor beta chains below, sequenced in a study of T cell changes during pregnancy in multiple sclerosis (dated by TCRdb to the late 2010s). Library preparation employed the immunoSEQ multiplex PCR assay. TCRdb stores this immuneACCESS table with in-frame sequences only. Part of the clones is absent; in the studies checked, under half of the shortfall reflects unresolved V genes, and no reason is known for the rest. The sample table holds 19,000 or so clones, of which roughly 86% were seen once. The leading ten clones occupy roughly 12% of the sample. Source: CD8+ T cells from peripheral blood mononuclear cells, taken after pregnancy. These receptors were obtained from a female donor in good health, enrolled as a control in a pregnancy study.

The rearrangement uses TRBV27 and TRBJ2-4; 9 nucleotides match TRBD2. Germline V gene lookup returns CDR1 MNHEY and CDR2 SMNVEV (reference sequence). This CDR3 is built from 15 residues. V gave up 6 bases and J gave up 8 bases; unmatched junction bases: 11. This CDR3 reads CASRRGLASDDIQYF. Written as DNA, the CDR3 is TGTGCCAGCAGACGCGGACTAGCGAGCGACGACATTCAGTACTTC.

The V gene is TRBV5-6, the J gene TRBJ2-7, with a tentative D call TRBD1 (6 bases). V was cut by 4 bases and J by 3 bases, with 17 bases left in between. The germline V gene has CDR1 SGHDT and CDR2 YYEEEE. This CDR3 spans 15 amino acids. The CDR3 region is CASSHRPGHNYEQYF. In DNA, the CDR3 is TGTGCCAGCAGCCACAGACCGGGACACAACTACGAGCAGTACTTC.

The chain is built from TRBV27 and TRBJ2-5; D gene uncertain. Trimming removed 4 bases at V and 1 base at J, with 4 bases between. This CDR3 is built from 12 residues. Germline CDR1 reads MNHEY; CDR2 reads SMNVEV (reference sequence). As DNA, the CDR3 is TGTGCCAGCAGTTCCCTCCAAGAGACCCAGTACTTC. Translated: CASSSLQETQYF.

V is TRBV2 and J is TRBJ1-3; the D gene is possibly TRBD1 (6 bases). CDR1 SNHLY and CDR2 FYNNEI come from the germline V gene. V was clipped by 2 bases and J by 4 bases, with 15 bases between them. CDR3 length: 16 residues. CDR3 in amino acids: CASSESYRVAGNTIYF. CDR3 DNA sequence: TGTGCCAGCAGTGAATCATACAGGGTCGCAGGAAACACCATATATTTT.

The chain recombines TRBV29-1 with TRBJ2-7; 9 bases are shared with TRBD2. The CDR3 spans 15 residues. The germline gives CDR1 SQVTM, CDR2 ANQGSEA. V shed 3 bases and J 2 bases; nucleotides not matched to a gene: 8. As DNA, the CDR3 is TGCAGCGTTGATGGTAGTAGCGGGGGTACCTACGAGCAGTACTTC. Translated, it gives CSVDGSSGGTYEQYF.

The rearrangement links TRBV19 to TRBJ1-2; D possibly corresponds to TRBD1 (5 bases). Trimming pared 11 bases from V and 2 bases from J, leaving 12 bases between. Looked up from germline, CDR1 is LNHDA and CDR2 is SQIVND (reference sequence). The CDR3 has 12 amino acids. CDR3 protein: CASEDTNYGYTF. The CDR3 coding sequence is TGTGCCTCCGAGGACACCAACTATGGCTACACCTTC. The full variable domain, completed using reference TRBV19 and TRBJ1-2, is DGGITQSPKYLFRKEGQNVTLSCEQNLNHDAMYWYRQDPGQGLRLIYYSQIVNDFQKGDIAEGYSVSREKKESFPLTVTSAQKNPTAFYLCASEDTNYGYTFGSGTRLTVV.

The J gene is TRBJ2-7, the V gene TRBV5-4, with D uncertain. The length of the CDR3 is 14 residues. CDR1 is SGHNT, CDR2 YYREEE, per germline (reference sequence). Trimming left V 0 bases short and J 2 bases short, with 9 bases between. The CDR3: CASSLGHLTYEQYF. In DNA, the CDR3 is TGTGCCAGCAGCTTGGGTCACCTAACCTACGAGCAGTACTTC.

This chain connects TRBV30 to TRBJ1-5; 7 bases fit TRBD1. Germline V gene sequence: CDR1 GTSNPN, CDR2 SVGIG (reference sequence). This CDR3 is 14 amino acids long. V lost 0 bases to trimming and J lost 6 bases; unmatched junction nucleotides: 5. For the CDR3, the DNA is TGTGCCTGGAGTGTAGGCCAGGGGGTTCAGCCCCAGCATTTT. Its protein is CAWSVGQGVQPQHF.

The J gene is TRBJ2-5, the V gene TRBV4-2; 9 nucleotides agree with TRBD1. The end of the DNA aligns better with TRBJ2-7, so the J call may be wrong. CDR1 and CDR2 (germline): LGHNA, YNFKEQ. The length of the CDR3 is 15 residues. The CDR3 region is CASSLGTGSSYEQYF. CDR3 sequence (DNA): TGTGCCAGCAGCCTGGGGACAGGGAGCTCCTACGAGCAGTACTTC.

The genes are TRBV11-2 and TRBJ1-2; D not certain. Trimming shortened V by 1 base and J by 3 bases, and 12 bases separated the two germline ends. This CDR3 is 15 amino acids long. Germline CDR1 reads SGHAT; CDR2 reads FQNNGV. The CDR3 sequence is CASSLVRGQDYGYTF. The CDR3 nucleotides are TGTGCCAGCAGCTTAGTTCGGGGTCAGGACTATGGCTACACCTTC.

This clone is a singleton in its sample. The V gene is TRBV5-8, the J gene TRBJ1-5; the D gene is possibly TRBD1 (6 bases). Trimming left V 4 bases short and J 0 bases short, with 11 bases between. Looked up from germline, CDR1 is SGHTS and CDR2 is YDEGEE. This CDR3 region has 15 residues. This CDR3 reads CASSTGHHSNQPQHF. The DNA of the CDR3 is TGTGCCAGCAGCACGGGACACCATAGCAATCAGCCCCAGCATTTT.

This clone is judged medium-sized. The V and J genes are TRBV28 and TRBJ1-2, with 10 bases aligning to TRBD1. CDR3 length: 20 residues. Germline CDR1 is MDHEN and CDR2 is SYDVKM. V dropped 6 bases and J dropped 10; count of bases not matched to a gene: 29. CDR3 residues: CASRDREKFRFGTGAWDYTF. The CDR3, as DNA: TGTGCCAGCAGAGACCGAGAAAAGTTTAGGTTCGGGACAGGGGCATGGGACTACACCTTC.

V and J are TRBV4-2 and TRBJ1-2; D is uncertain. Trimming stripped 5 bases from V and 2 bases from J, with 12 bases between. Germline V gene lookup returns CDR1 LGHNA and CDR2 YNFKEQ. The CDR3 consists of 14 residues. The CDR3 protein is CASSVEGANYGYTF. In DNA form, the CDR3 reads TGTGCCAGCAGCGTCGAGGGCGCCAACTATGGCTACACCTTC.

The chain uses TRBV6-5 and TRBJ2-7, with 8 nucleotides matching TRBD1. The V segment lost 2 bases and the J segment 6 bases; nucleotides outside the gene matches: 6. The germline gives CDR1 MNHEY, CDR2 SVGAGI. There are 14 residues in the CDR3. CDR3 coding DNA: TGTGCCAGCAGTTACGGACAGGGATTGGGCGAGCAGTACTTC. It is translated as CASSYGQGLGEQYF.

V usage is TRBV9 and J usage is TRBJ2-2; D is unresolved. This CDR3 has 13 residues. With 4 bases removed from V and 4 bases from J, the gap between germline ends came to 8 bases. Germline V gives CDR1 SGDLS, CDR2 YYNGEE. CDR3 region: CASSPPVTGELFF. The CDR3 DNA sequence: TGTGCCAGCAGCCCCCCCGTCACCGGGGAGCTGTTTTTT.

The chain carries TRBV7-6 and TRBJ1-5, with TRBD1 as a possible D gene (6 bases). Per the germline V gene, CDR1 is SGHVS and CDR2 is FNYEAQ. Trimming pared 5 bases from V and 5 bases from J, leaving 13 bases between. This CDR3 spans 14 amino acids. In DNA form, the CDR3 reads TGTGCCAGCAGCCCCCGGGCAGGGGATCAGCCCCAGCATTTT. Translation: CASSPRAGDQPQHF. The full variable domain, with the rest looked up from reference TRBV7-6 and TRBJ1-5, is GAGVSQSPRYKVTKRGQDVALRCDPISGHVSLYWYRQALGQGPEFLTYFNYEAQQDKSGLPNDRFSAERPEGSISTLTIQRTEQRDSAMYRCASSPRAGDQPQHFGDGTRLSIL.

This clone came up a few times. CDR3 residues: CASSNRDSYNEQFF. The CDR3 region has the DNA TGTGCCAGCAGTAACCGGGACAGTTACAATGAGCAGTTCTTC. The chain uses TRBV6-5 and TRBJ2-1, with 7 nucleotides matching TRBD1. Germline CDR1 and CDR2: MNHEY and SVGAGI. J gave up 4 bases and V 5 bases, and 5 bases lay outside the gene matches. The CDR3 spans 14 residues.

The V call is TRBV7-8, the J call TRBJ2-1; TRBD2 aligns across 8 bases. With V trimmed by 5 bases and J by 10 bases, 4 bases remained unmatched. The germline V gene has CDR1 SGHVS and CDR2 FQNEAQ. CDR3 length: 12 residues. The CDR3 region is CASSPRGGEQFF. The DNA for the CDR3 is TGTGCCAGCAGCCCCCGGGGGGGGGAGCAGTTCTTC.

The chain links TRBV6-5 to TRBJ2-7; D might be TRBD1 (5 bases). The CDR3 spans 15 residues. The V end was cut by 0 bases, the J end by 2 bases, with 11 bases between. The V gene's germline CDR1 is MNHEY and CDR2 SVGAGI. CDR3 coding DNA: TGTGCCAGCAGTTACTCGCGGTGGGGCACCTACGAGCAGTACTTC. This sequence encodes CASSYSRWGTYEQYF.

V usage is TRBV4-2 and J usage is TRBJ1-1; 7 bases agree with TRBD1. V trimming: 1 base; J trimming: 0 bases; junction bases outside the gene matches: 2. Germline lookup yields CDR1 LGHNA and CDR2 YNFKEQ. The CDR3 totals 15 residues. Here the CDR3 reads CASSQGQGMNTEAFF. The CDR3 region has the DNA TGTGCCAGCAGCCAAGGACAGGGCATGAACACTGAAGCTTTCTTT.

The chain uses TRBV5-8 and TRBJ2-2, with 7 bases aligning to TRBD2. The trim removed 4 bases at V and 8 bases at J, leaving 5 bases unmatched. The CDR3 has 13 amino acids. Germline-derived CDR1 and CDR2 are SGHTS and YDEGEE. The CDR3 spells CASSQAGWGELFF. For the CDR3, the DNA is TGTGCCAGCAGCCAAGCGGGATGGGGGGAGCTGTTTTTT. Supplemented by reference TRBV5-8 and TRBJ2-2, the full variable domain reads EAGVTQSPTHLIKTRGQQATLRCSPISGHTSVYWYQQALGLGLQFLLWYDEGEERNRGNFPPRFSGRQFPNYSSELNVNALELEDSALYLCASSQAGWGELFFGEGSRLTVL.

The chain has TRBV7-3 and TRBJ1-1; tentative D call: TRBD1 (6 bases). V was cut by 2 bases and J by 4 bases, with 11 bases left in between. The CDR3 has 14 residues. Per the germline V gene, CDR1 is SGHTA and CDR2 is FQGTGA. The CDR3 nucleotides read TGTGCCAGCAGCTTAGGACAGAGGATCACTGAAGCTTTCTTT. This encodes CASSLGQRITEAFF.

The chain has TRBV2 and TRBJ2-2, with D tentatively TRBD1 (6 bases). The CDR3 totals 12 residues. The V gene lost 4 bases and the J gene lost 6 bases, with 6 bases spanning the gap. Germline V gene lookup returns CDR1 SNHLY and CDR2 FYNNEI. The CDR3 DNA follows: TGTGCCAGCAGTGGGGGGCCCGGGGAGCTGTTTTTT. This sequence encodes CASSGGPGELFF.

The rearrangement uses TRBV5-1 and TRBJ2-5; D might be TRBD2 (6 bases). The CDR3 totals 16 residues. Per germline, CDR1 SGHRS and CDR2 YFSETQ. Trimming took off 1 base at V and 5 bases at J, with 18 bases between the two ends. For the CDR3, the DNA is TGCGCCAGCAGCTTGTACGGGAGTAGTAGTTGGGAGACCCAGTACTTC. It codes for CASSLYGSSSWETQYF.

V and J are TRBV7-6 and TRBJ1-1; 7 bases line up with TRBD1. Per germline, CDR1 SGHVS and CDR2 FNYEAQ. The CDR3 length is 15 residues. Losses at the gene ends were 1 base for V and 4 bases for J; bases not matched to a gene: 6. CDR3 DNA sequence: TGTGCCAGCAGCTTAGGACAGGGAATTTCCACTGAAGCTTTCTTT. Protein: CASSLGQGISTEAFF.

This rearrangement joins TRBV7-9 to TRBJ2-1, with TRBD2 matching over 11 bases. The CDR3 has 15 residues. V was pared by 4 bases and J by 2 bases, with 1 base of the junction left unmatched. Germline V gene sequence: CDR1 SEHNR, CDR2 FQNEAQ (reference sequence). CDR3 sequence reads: CASSSTSGAYNEQFF. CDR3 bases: TGTGCCAGCAGCTCGACTAGCGGGGCCTACAATGAGCAGTTCTTC.